This TCR beta chain was recovered during a study of shared clonotypes between healthy human individuals. In the study overall: Each donor contributed plates that comprised three CD4 naive, three CD4 memory, two CD8 naive and one CD8 memory.

Sequenced by immunoSEQ multiplex PCR; TCRdb stores in-frame clones only, minus some. This table has roughly 1 million clones, 75% to 85% appearing once. On this clone itself: Other DNA sequences in the sample encode the same CDR3.

This CDR3 contains 14 residues. Per the germline V gene, CDR1 is SGHRS and CDR2 is YFSETQ. Germline trimming cut 4 bases from V and 1 base from J; bases unmatched to any gene: 3. The chain carries TRBV5-1 and TRBJ2-3, with TRBD1 matching over 7 bases. The sample taken for sequencing was memory CD4+ T cells from PBMCs. Subset here: CD45RA-negative fraction. The TCR comes from a man aged 18 to 30 in good health. Some clones in this sample may be carry-over from other donors' samples. The CDR3 reads CASSPGQGTDTQYF. For the CDR3, the DNA is TGCGCCAGCAGCCCCGGACAGGGCACAGATACGCAGTATTTT.